This TCR beta chain came from a study of naive and memory T cell subsets. An equimolar mix of two oligonucleotides served as the beta constant-region primer for TRBC1 and TRBC2. Four rounds of PCR amplified the ligated cDNA using nested alpha and beta constant-region primers plus SP2. MiXCR, run by TCRdb on the UMI-ligation and nested PCR reads, gives a single entry per CDR3 protein. The table has 120,000 to 150,000 distinct CDR3 sequences, approximately 15% seen once. CDR3 length: 13 residues. V lost 6 bases, J lost 4 bases, and 10 bases lay in between. In the case of this clonotype: Its matching antigen is unknown.

Study-wide results and caveats: A few larger clonotypes appeared in naive repertoires, especially CD8, possibly memory cells re-expressing CD45RA.

The V call is TRBV12-3 or TRBV12-4, the J call TRBJ1-5; D uncertain. Sequenced input: naive CD4+ T cells from blood. The receptor's source is a human donor in good health. The CDR3 sequence is CASSASTNQPQHF. The CDR3 nucleotides are TGTGCCAGCAGCGCATCTACTAATCAGCCCCAGCATTTT.